This section outlines one T cell receptor (beta chain) sequence together with its context. Construction of the TCRbeta library involved unique molecular identifiers. TCRdb fed the PCR reads into MiXCR, producing one record per CDR3 protein. The profile shows more than 550,000 distinct CDR3 sequences, over 9.5% of them singletons. The entry originates in a study of T-cell reconstitution after alpha-beta-depleted transplantation in children. CDR1 is MDHEN, CDR2 SYDVKM, per germline. The CDR3 runs 14 residues. V was trimmed by 2 bases and J by 6 bases, leaving 12 bases between them. The rearrangement joins TRBV28 to TRBJ2-3; D is undetermined. The source of this sequence is a human donor who donated a stem cell graft to a child with acute myeloid leukemia. Sample: PBMCs from the stem cell graft donor, taken from the stem cell graft. Written as DNA, the CDR3 is TGTGCCAGCAGTTTAAATTCTCCCTGGGATACGCAGTATTTT. Its translation is CASSLNSPWDTQYF.